This T cell receptor beta chain was captured in a study of blood T cell repertoires in COVID-19. The overall study: Sites in the United States, Italy and Spain provided acute and convalescent COVID-19 samples. Nucleic acid was either cDNA or gDNA, and it came from T cells, B-cell-depleted T cells, or PBMCs.

The age range of participants was about 18 to 90 years, with residence in about two dozen US areas. The data were produced by immunoSEQ multiplex PCR, yet TCRdb's version contains in-frame clones alone and is incomplete. Of hundreds of thousands of clones listed, roughly 90% are singletons. The germline V gene encodes CDR1 SGHKS and CDR2 YYEKEE (reference sequence). The CDR3 is made up of 16 amino acids. Germline trimming cut 4 bases from V and 3 bases from J; bases unmatched to any gene: 7. Sequencing input: PBMCs or T cells enriched from blood (not recorded which). The rearrangement joins TRBV5-5 to TRBJ1-5; 10 nucleotides agree with TRBD1. The origin of this receptor is a woman younger than 30 with acute COVID-19. The CDR3 loop reads CASSPVGTGDNQPQHF. In nucleotides, the CDR3 is TGTGCCAGCAGCCCCGTCGGGACAGGGGACAATCAGCCCCAGCATTTT.